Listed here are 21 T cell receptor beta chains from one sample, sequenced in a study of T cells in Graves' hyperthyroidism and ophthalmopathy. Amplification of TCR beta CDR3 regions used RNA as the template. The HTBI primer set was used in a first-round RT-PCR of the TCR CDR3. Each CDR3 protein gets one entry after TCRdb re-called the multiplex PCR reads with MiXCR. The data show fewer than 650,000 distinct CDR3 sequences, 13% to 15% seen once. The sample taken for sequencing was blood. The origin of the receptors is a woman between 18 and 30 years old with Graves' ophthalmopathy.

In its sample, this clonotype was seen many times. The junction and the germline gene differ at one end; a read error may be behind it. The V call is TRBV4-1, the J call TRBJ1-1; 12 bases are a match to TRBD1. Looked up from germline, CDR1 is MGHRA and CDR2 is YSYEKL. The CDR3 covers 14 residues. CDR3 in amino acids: CASSQGQGATEAFF. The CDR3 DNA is TGTGCCAGCAGTCAGGGACAGGGGGCCACTGAAGCTTTCTTT.

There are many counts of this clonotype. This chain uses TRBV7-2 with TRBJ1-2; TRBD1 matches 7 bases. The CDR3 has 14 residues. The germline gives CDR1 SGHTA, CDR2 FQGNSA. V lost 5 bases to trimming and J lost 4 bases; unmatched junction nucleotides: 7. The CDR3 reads CASSPRQGGYGYTF. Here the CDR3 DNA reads TGTGCCAGCAGCCCCCGACAGGGCGGCTATGGCTACACCTTC. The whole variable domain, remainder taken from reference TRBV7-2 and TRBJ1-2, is GAGVSQSPSNKVTEKGKDVELRCDPISGHTALYWYRQSLGQGLEFLIYFQGNSAPDKSGLPSDRFSAERTGGSVSTLTIQRTQQEDSAVYLCASSPRQGGYGYTFGSGTRLTVV.

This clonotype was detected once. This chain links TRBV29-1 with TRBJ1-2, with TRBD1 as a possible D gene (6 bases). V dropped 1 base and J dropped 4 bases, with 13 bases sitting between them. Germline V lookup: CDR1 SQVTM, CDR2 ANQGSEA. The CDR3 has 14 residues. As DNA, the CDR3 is TGCAGCGTTGAAGTGGACAGCCAACCCTATGGCTACACCTTC. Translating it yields CSVEVDSQPYGYTF.

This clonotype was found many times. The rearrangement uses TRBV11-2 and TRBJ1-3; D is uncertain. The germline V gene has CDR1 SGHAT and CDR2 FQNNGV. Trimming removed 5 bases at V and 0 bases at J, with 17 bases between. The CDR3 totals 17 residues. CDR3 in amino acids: CASSPRATPYSGNTIYF. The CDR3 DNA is TGTGCCAGCAGCCCACGGGCGACACCGTACTCTGGAAACACCATATATTTT.

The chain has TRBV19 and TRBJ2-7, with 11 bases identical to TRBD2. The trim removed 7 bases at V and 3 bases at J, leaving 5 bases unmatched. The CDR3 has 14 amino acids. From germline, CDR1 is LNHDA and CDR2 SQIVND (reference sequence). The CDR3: CASIGGTSGYEQYF. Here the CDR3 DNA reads TGTGCCAGTATCGGGGGGACTAGCGGCTACGAGCAGTACTTC.

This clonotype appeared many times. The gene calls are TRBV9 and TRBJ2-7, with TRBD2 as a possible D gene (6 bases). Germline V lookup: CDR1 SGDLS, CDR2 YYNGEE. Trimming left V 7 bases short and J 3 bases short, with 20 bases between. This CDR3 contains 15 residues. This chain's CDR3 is CASSPRPGGSYEQYF. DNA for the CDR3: TGTGCCAGCTCACCCAGGCCCGGGGGAAGCTACGAGCAGTACTTC.

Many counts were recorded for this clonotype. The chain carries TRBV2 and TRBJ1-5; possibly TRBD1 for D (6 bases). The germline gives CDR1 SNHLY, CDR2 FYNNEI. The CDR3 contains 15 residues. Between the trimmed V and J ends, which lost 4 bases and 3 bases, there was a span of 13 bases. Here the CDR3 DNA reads TGTGCCAGCAGTGGGGACAAGAACTACAATCAGCCCCAGCATTTT. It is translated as CASSGDKNYNQPQHF. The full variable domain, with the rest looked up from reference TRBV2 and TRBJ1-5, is EPEVTQTPSHQVTQMGQEVILRCVPISNHLYFYWYRQILGQKVEFLVSFYNNEISEKSEIFDDQFSVERPDGSNFTLKIRSTKLEDSAMYFCASSGDKNYNQPQHFGDGTRLSIL.

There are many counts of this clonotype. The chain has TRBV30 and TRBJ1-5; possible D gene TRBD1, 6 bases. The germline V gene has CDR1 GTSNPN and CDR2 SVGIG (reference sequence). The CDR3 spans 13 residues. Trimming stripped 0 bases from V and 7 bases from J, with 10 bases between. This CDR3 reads CAWSVGAGQPQHF. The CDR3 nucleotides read TGTGCCTGGAGTGTGGGGGCCGGGCAGCCCCAGCATTTT.

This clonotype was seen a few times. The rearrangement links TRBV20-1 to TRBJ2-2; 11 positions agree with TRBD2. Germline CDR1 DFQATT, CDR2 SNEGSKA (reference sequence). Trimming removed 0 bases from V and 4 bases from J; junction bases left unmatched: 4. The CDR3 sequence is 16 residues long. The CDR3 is CSARDGLAGGTGELFF. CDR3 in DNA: TGCAGTGCTAGAGATGGACTAGCGGGTGGCACCGGGGAGCTGTTTTTT.

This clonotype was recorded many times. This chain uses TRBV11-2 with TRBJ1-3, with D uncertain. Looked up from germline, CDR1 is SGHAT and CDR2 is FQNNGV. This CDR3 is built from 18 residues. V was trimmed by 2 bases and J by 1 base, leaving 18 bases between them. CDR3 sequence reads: CASSLRRPNHRSGNTIYF. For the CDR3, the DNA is TGTGCCAGCAGCTTACGCAGGCCCAACCACCGATCTGGAAACACCATATATTTT. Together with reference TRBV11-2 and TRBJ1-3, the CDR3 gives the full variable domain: EAGVAQSPRYKIIEKRQSVAFWCNPISGHATLYWYQQILGQGPKLLIQFQNNGVVDDSQLPKDRFSAERLKGVDSTLKIQPAKLEDSAVYLCASSLRRPNHRSGNTIYFGEGSWLTVV.

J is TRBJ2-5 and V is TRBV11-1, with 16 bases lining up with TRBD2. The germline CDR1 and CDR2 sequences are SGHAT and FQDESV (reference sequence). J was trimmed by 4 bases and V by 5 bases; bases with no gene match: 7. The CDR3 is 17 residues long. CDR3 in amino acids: CASSIPGLAGGTETQYF. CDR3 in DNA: TGTGCCAGCAGCATACCGGGACTAGCGGGAGGGACAGAGACCCAGTACTTC.

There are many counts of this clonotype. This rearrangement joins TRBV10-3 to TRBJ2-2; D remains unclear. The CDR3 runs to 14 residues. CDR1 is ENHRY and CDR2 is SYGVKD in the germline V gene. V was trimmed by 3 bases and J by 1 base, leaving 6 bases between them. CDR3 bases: TGTGCCATCAGTGATCGACAGAACACCGGGGAGCTGTTTTTT. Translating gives CAISDRQNTGELFF.

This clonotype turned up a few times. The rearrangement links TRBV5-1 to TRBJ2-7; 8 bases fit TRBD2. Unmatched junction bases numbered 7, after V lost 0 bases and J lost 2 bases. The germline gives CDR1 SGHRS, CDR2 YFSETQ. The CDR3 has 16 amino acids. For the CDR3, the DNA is TGCGCCAGCAGCTTGGGGGGGCTCGGGGGGGCCTACGAGCAGTACTTC. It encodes CASSLGGLGGAYEQYF.

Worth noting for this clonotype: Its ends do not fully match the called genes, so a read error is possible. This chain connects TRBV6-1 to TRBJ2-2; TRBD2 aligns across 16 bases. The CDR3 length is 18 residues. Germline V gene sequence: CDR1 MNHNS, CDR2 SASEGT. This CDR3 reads CASRGLAGGSPNTGKLFF. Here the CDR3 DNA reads TGTGCCAGCAGGGGACTAGCGGGAGGGAGTCCGAACACCGGGAAGCTGTTTTTT.

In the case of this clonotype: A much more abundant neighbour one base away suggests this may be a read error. The CDR3 bases are TGTGCCAGCAGCGGTGGGGAGCCTACCGAGCAGTACTTC. This translates into CASSGGEPTEQYF. The J gene is TRBJ2-7, the V gene TRBV9, with a weak D call TRBD2 (5 bases). There are 13 residues in the CDR3. The germline V and J ends were trimmed by 3 bases and 6 bases, with 13 bases remaining between them. Per germline, CDR1 SGDLS and CDR2 YYNGEE. Combining the CDR3 with reference TRBV9 and TRBJ2-7 gives the whole variable domain DSGVTQTPKHLITATGQRVTLRCSPRSGDLSVYWYQQSLDQGLQFLIQYYNGEERAKGNILERFSAQQFPDLHSELNLSSLELGDSALYFCASSGGEPTEQYFGPGTRLTVT.

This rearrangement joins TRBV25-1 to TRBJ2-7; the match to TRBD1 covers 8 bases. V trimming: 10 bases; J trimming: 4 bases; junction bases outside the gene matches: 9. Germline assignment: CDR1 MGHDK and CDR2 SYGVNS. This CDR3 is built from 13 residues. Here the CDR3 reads CATTDRVSYEQYF. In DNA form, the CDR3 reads TGTGCCACCACGGACAGGGTCTCATACGAGCAGTACTTC.

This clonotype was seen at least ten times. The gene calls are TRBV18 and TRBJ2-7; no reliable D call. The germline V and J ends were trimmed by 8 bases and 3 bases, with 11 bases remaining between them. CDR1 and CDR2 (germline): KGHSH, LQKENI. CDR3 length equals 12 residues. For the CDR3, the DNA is TGTGCCAGCAGCCCACGAGACTACGAGCAGTACTTC. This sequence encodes CASSPRDYEQYF.

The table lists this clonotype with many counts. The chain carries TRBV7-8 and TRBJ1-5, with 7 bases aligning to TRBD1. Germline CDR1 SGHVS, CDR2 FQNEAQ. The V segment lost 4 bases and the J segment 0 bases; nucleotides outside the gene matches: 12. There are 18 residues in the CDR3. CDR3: CASSSKDRNQNSNQPQHF. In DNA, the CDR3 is TGTGCCAGCAGCTCAAAGGACAGGAACCAGAATAGCAATCAGCCCCAGCATTTT.

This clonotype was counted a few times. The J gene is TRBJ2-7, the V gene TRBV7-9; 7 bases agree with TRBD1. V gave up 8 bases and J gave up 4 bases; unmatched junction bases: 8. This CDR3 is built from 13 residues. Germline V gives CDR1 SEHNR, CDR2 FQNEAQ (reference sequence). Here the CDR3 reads CASGSPRGYEQYF. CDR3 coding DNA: TGTGCCAGCGGCTCTCCCAGGGGGTACGAGCAGTACTTC.

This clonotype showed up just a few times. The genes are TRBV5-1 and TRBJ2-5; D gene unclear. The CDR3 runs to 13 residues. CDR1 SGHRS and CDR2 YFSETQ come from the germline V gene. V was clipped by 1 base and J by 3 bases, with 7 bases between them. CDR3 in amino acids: CASSLLEKETQYF. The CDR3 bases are TGCGCCAGCAGCTTGTTGGAAAAAGAGACCCAGTACTTC.

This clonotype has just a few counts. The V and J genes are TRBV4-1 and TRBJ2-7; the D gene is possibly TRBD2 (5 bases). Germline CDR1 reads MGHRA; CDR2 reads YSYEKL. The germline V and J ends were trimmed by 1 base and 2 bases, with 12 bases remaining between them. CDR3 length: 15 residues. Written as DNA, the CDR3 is TGCGCCAGCAGCCAAGGGGGTAGCGTCGCCTACGAGCAGTACTTC. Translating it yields CASSQGGSVAYEQYF.